This T cell receptor (beta chain) was identified during a study of T cells after yellow fever vaccination. This clonotype was counted only a few times. Its target is unknown. Whole-study findings and limits: Primary-vaccination clones mostly resurfaced post-booster (less than 98% CD4, approximately 87% CD8). Clonotypes appearing in both CD4 and CD8 compartments existed, and their share was small.

A process of 5'RACE template switching, which added a universal primer site and UMIs, was used to make TCR cDNA. TCRdb reprocessed the 5' RACE reads via MiXCR and lists one record per CDR3 protein. The sample lists approximately 350,000 distinct CDR3 sequences; under 14% were seen once. This specimen was PBMCs, taken on the day of the first yellow fever vaccination. This TCR derives from a man between 18 and 29 years old who received the YFV17D yellow fever vaccine.

Written as DNA, the CDR3 is TGTGCCAGCAGCTTAGAAGGAGGAAGTGCGACAGATACGCAGTATTTT. Protein: CASSLEGGSATDTQYF. The chain has TRBV7-3 and TRBJ2-3; maybe TRBD2 (5 bases). The CDR3 is made up of 16 amino acids. Germline V CDR1 and CDR2: SGHTA, FQGTGA. Trimming removed 2 bases from V and 3 bases from J, with 15 bases in between.